Sequencing of this TCR beta chain was carried out in a study of OX40 agonist ivuxolimab in advanced cancers. At the level of the study: Patients enrolled in dose escalation were diagnosed with hepatocellular carcinoma, melanoma, renal cell or head and neck cancer. Participants could have had prior anti-PD-1, anti-PD-L1 or anti-CTLA-4 therapy, and about 40% had some.

Samples of blood were obtained at baseline, on cycle 4 day 1, and on cycle 7 day 1. Trimming shortened V by 11 bases and J by 4 bases, and 8 bases separated the two germline ends. The CDR3 has 11 amino acids. The germline gives CDR1 MNHEY, CDR2 SVGAGI. Study results and limitations: CD4+ and CD8+ T cells in blood underwent clonal expansion by week 6 at 0.1 to 3.0 mg/kg.

The assay was immunoSEQ multiplex PCR, and TCRdb's table has in-frame clones only and misses some. The table has about 58,000 clones, approximately 82% seen once. A single count supports this clone. Its antigen remains unidentified. The sequence was collected from an adult with an advanced solid tumor such as melanoma, head and neck, liver or kidney cancer. The chain combines TRBV6-5 with TRBJ2-2, with D uncertain. The sample here was CD4+ or CD8+ T cells sorted from blood, taken in a trial of the OX40 agonist ivuxolimab. The CDR3 bases are TGTGCCGCACGCGGCACCGGGGAGCTGTTTTTT. Protein: CAARGTGELFF.